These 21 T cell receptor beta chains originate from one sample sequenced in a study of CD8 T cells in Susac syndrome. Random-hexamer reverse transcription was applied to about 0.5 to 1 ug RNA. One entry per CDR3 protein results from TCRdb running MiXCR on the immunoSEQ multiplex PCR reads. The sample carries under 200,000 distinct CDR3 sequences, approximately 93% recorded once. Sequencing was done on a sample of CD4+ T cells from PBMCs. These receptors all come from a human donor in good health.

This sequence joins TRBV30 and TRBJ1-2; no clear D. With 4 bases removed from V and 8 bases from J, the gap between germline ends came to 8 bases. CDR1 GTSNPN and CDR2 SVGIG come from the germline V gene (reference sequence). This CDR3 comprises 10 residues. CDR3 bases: TGTGCCTGGAATTTCGGAGGCTACACCTTC. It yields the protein CAWNFGGYTF.

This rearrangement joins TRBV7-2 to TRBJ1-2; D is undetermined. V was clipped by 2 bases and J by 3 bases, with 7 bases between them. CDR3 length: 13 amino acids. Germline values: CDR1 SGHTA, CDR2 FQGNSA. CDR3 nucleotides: TGTGCCAGCAGCTTACTTTCGGACTATGGCTACACCTTC. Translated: CASSLLSDYGYTF.

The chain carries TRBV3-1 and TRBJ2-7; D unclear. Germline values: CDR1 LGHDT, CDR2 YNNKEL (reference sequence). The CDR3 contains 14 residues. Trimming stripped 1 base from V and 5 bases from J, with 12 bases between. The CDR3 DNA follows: TGTGCCAGCAGCCAAGGGCGGACCAGTCACGAGCAGTACTTC. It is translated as CASSQGRTSHEQYF.

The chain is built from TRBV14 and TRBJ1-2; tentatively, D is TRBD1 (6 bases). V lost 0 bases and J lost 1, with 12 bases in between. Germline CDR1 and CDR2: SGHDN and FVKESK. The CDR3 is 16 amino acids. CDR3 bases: TGTGCCAGCAGCCAAGAAGGGGGACGGTTTAACTATGGCTACACCTTC. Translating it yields CASSQEGGRFNYGYTF.

The CDR3, as DNA: TGCAGTGCTATTCTAGCGGGGGGAAGGAATGAGCAGTTCTTC. This codes for CSAILAGGRNEQFF. V and J are TRBV20-1 and TRBJ2-1; TRBD2 agrees at 11 bases. Germline loops: CDR1 DFQATT, CDR2 SNEGSKA (reference sequence). This CDR3 is 14 amino acids long. Trimming at V came to 4 bases and at J to 7 bases, leaving 6 bases not matched to a gene.

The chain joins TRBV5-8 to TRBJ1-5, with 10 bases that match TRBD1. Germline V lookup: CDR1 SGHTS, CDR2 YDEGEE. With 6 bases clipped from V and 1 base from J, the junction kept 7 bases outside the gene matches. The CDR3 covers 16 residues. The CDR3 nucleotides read TGTGCCAGCACCATGACAGGGGGCTTCAGCAATCAGCCCCAGCATTTT. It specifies CASTMTGGFSNQPQHF.

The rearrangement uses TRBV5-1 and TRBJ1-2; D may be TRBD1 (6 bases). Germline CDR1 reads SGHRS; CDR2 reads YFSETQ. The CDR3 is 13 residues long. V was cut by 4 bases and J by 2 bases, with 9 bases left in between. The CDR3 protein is CASSHGQNYGYTF. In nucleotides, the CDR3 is TGCGCCAGCAGCCACGGACAGAACTATGGCTACACCTTC.

The CDR3: CASSTRGGGGDLGNTIYF. CDR3 DNA: TGTGCCAGCAGCACCCGCGGGGGGGGCGGTGACCTTGGAAACACCATATATTTT. This chain joins TRBV11-2 and TRBJ1-3; D perhaps matches TRBD1 (6 bases). Germline V gives CDR1 SGHAT, CDR2 FQNNGV. Trimming shortened V by 5 bases and J by 3 bases, and 23 bases separated the two germline ends. The CDR3 is 18 amino acids.

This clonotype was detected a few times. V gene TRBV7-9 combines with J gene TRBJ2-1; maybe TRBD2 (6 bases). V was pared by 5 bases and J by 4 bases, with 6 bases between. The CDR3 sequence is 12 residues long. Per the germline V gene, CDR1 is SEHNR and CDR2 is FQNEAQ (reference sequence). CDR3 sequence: CASSRGYNEQFF. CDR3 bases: TGTGCCAGCAGCCGGGGGTACAATGAGCAGTTCTTC.

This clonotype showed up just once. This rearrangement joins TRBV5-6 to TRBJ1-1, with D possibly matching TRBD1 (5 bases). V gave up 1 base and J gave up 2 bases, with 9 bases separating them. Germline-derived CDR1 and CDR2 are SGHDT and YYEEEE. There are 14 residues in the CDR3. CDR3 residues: CASSLLGTNTEAFF. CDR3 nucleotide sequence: TGTGCCAGCAGCTTGTTAGGGACCAACACTGAAGCTTTCTTT. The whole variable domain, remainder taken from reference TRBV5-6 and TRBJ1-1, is DAGVTQSPTHLIKTRGQQVTLRCSPKSGHDTVSWYQQALGQGPQFIFQYYEEEERQRGNFPDRFSGHQFPNYSSELNVNALLLGDSALYLCASSLLGTNTEAFFGQGTRLTVV.

The CDR3 reads CATSGGDRETQYF. The DNA for the CDR3 is TGTGCCACCAGTGGTGGCGATCGAGAGACCCAGTACTTC. The chain recombines TRBV24-1 with TRBJ2-5, with D unresolved. This CDR3 is 13 amino acids long. V was trimmed by 5 bases and J by 4 bases, leaving 10 bases between them. Looked up from germline, CDR1 is KGHDR and CDR2 is SFDVKD.

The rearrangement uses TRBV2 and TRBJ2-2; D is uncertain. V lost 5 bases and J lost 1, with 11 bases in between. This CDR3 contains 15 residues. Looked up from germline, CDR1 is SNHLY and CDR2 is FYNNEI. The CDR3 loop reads CASSPLTQNTGELFF. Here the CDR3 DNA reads TGTGCCAGCAGTCCACTAACACAGAACACCGGGGAGCTGTTTTTT.

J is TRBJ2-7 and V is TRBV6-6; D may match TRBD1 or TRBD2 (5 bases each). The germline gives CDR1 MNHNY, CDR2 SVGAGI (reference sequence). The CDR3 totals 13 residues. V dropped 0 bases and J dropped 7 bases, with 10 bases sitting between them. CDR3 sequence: CASSYSGQREQYF. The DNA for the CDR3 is TGTGCCAGCAGTTACTCGGGGCAGCGGGAGCAGTACTTC.

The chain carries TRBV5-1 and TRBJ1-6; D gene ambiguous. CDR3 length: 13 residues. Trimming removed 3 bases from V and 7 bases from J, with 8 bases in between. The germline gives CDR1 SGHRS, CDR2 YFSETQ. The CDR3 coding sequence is TGCGCCAGCAGCTGGAAGAGCAATTCACCCCTCCACTTT. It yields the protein CASSWKSNSPLHF.

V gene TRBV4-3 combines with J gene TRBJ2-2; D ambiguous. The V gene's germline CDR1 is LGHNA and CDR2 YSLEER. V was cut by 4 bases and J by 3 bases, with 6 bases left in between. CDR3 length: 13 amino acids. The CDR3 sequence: CASSPTYTGELFF. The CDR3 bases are TGCGCCAGCAGCCCTACCTACACCGGGGAGCTGTTTTTT.

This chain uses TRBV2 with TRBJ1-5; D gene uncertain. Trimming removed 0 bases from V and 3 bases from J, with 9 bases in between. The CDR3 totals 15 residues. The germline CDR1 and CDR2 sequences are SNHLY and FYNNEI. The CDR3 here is CASSEAGPSNQPQHF. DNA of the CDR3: TGTGCCAGCAGTGAAGCCGGACCCTCCAATCAGCCCCAGCATTTT.

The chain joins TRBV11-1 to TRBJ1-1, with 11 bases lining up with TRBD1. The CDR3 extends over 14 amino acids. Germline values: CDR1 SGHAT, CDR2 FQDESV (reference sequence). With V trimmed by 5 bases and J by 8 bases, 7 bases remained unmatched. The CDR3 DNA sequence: TGTGCCAGCAGCCCTCGGGACAGGGGGGGAGAAGCTTTCTTT. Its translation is CASSPRDRGGEAFF.

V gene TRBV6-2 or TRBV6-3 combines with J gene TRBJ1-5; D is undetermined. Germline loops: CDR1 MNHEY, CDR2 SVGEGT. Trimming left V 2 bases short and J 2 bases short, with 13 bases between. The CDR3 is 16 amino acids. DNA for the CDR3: TGTGCCAGCAGTTACGGAAAGCTTGGCGGCAATCAGCCCCAGCATTTT. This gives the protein CASSYGKLGGNQPQHF.

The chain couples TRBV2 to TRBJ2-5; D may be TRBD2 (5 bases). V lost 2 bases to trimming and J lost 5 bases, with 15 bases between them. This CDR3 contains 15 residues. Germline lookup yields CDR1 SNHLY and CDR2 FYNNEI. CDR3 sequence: CASSESGGRGETQYF. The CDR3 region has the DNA TGTGCCAGCAGTGAATCGGGCGGCCGAGGGGAGACCCAGTACTTC.

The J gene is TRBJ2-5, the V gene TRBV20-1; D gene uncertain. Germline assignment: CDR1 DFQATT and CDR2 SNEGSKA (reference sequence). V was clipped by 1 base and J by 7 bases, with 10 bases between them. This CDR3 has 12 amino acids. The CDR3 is CSARVASGTQYF. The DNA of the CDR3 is TGCAGTGCTAGAGTAGCCTCGGGGACCCAGTACTTC.

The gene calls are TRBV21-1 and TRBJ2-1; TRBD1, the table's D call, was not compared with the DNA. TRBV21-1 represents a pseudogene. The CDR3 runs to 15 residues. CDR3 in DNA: TGTGCCAGCAGCGCAGTCGGGACAGAAGACAATGAGCAGTTCTTC. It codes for CASSAVGTEDNEQFF.